This T cell receptor (beta chain) was sequenced during a study of Graves' ophthalmopathy and Graves' hyperthyroidism. Study information: Researchers obtained peripheral blood at initial diagnosis, before any treatment had begun.

The authors amplified TCR beta CDR3 regions, and they did so from RNA transcripts for repertoire sequencing. An initial RT-PCR round employing HTBI primers preceded a second-round multiplex PCR. TCRdb called the multiplex PCR reads again in MiXCR, with one record for every CDR3 protein. Of about 210,000 distinct CDR3 sequences detected, less than 30% appear once; the ten largest clones hold approximately 9.1%. The length of the CDR3 is 15 residues. With 5 bases removed from V and 0 bases from J, the gap between germline ends came to 13 bases. The germline V gene encodes CDR1 SGHNT and CDR2 YENEEA. The sequenced sample consisted of peripheral blood. The sequence was collected from a man aged 50 to 60 with Graves' ophthalmopathy. The chain employs TRBV11-3 and TRBJ2-5; a weak D match, TRBD2 (6 bases). In DNA form, the CDR3 reads TGTGCCAGCAGCCCTCCGAGCGGGCACCAAGAGACCCAGTACTTC. It specifies CASSPPSGHQETQYF.